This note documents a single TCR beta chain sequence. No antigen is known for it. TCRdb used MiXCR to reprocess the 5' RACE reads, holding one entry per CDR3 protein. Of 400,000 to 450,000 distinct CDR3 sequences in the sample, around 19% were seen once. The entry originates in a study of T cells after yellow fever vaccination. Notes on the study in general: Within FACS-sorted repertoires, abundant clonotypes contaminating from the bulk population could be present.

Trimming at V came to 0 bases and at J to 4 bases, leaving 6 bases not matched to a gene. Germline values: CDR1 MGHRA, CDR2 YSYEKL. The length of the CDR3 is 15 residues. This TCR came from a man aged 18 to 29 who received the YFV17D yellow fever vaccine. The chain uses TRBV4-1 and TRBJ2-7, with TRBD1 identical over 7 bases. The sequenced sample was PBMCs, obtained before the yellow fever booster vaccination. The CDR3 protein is CASSQDNRGPYEQYV. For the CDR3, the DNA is TGCGCCAGCAGCCAAGATAACAGGGGCCCGTACGAGCAGTACGTC.